Given below is one T cell receptor (beta chain) in context. The antigen remains undetermined. This sample was taken from a study of shared clonotypes between healthy human individuals. Study as a whole: Three CD4 naive, three CD4 memory, two CD8 naive and one CD8 memory plate were used per donor.

Whole-study results and caveats: Several donors shared around 5% of their naive CD4 clonotypes. Clonotype sharing across donors was expected to vary with sequencing depth.

The CDR3 is 15 amino acids. Germline CDR1 MNHEY, CDR2 SMNVEV (reference sequence). Trimming pared 6 bases from V and 2 bases from J, leaving 17 bases between. TCRdb's table, derived via immunoSEQ multiplex PCR, lists solely in-frame clones and lacks some. In the table there are approximately 2,300,000 clones, 85% to 95% of which are singletons. The study separated CD4+ cells into CD45RA+ naive and CD45RA-negative memory subsets. The sequenced sample consisted of naive CD4+ T cells from PBMCs. The subset here: CD45RA+ positively selected. The sequence was collected from a young man in good health. Some clones in this sample may be carry-over from other donors' samples. The V and J genes are TRBV27 and TRBJ2-7; unclear D gene. CDR3 bases: TGTGCCAGCAGCCCCTTAGGAACTACCACCTACGAGCAGTACTTC. Its translation: CASSPLGTTTYEQYF.